This is a list of T cell receptor beta chains from one sample in a study of T cells in Graves' hyperthyroidism and ophthalmopathy. MiXCR, run by TCRdb on the multiplex PCR reads, gives a single entry per CDR3 protein. The sample yields 530,000 or so distinct CDR3 sequences, 46% seen once. The sequenced sample was peripheral blood or thyroid tissue (not recorded which). These receptors originate from a young woman with Graves' hyperthyroidism. CDR3s leave out the opening cysteine and the closing phenylalanine or tryptophan.

V gene | CDR3 protein
TRBV12-5 | ASGLVLLASSTYEQY
TRBV7-2 | ASSLRGSGEADTQY
TRBV12-3/TRBV12-4 | ASSLGGRASGETQY
TRBV5-8 | ASSQEGKGYT
TRBV24-1 | ATSDSATEQGHGYT
TRBV5-1 | ASSLNLADRGSYT
TRBV29-1 | SRPTTGFDGYT
TRBV18 | ASSPIRDAGTEAF
TRBV12-3/TRBV12-4 | ASCQNGDYEQY
TRBV12-3/TRBV12-4 | ASSYRVLETQY
TRBV19 | ASRPMTGSSGNTIY
TRBV7-9 | ASSSNGREAF
TRBV5-1 | ASSFTGRAEAF
TRBV20-1 | SARVGATNEKLF
TRBV10-3 | AIRGAPNEKLF
TRBV29-1 | SAVRRGAYEQY
TRBV7-9 | ASSLFPGNPGNTIY
TRBV15 | ATSRVASPLH
TRBV25-1 | ASSEVGIGLGEQF
TRBV2 | ARSGGRGPYEQY
TRBV3-1 | ASSQDWGEAF
TRBV2 | ASSVLENQGGYT
TRBV24-1 | ATSDSRGREQY
TRBV7-2 | ASSVARNIPNTGELF
TRBV5-1 | ASSNAASGTNTGELF
TRBV18 | ASSPTGTSYEQY
TRBV4-2 | ASSPDTGGALGETQY
TRBV29-1 | SVIGLAGDHGELF
TRBV27 | ASSFIPSNQPQH
TRBV14 | ASDDGVNTEAF
TRBV9 | ASSVESGAF
TRBV14 | ASSLRQGANEQH
TRBV29-1 | SVGVTGGNEKLP
TRBV2 | ASSGQGGAEQY
TRBV2 | ASSAALQAQH
TRBV20-1 | SAIGTGGYGYT
TRBV20-1 | SASRQGNRAGQPQH
TRBV14 | ASSPSDGFYEQY
TRBV20-1 | SAGLQGLAGEYYEQY
TRBV12-3/TRBV12-4 | ASSYGDVPTSYNEQF